This T cell receptor beta chain was observed in a study of PD-1 blockade in classical Hodgkin lymphoma (TCRdb year 2020). In terms of the full investigation: Nivolumab dosing was 3 mg/kg intravenously every 2 weeks, continuing until either disease progression or unacceptable toxicity. The study used TCR beta sequencing and CyTOF to define a peripheral blood immune signature of response to PD-1 blockade in classical Hodgkin lymphoma. Overall results and qualifications from the work: Baseline TCR diversity was reported as lower in newly diagnosed patients than in healthy donors, and lower still in relapsed/refractory patients. Trial patients achieving complete response had baseline diversity similar to newly diagnosed patients, whereas partial responders and progressors had significantly lower diversity. The study was restricted to a single clinical trial cohort, and the causes of repertoire differences, possibly disease activity or prior therapy, were left undefined. By C4D1, a significant rise was seen in CD4+ TCR diversity but not in CD8+ TCR diversity (p=0.0027 vs p=0.16), and the rise was most apparent among complete responders (p=0.02). Lower diversity was seen in patients whose nivolumab began less than 1 year after ASCT, and these patients were left out of later analyses so that immune reconstitution would not confound the results.

Genomic DNA was extracted with the Qiagen DNeasy kit from unsorted PBMCs and from negatively selected CD4+ and CD8+ fractions. Amplification of TCR beta CDR3 regions was done by immunoSEQ multiplex PCR with primers that anneal to V and J segments. A synthetic immune receptor repertoire was used to minimize amplification bias, and any remaining bias was removed computationally after sequencing. The paper's processing steps were these. Repertoire diversity was quantified as the Shannon entropy index using custom Python scripts. Unsorted, CD4+ and CD8+ repertoires were analyzed separately, except for combined analyses in which CD4+ and CD8+ sequences were merged in silico. A clone counted as expanded when the clone's frequency after treatment rose at least 2-fold relative to C1D1, and clones undetected at baseline were given a pseudocount of 0.5. Clones with 0 or 1 copy at C1D1 were defined as singleton clones, while clones with 2 or more copies were defined as non-singleton clones. By matching protein sequences in sorted samples from the same patient, clones expanded in unsorted samples were annotated as CD4+, CD8+ or unknown. Wilcoxon tests were applied to paired samples to test diversity changes from C1D1 to C4D1. The table was pulled from immuneACCESS by TCRdb, which kept in-frame rearrangements only. Such tables lose some clones; where checked, under half of the loss comes from unresolved V genes, and the rest has no known cause. For V, J and clone size, that table is used; D and trimming come from the DNA. The sample table shows about 98,000 clones, and over 85% are seen once. The ten top clones hold less than 3% of the sample.

The time point label corresponds to: cycle 1 day 1 (C1D1), immediately before nivolumab initiation. Every trial patient had relapsed after autologous stem cell transplantation, and cohorts A, B and C differed in prior brentuximab vedotin exposure. The trial cohort was composed of some 57 patients with relapsed/refractory classical Hodgkin lymphoma, for whom complete response, partial response or progressive disease was recorded as best overall response. In the multi-cohort phase II CheckMate 205 trial, trial patients received single-agent nivolumab. An independent review committee assessed best overall response using the 2007 International Working Group response criteria. Trial PBMCs were obtained immediately prior to nivolumab initiation (C1D1) and on therapy at cycle 2 day 1 and cycle 4 day 1. After peripheral blood was drawn into 8 mL Vacutainer Cell Preparation Tubes, PBMCs were isolated by centrifugation and then cryopreserved.

This clone showed up just once. Its specific antigen is unknown. Base quality data are lacking; no much larger clone is found one base away. The clonotype comes from a human donor with classical Hodgkin lymphoma. This specimen consisted of peripheral blood mononuclear cells (PBMCs), obtained at baseline.

CDR3 reads: CASSLRLGLYGYTF. The DNA sequence is given as TGTGCCAGCAGTTTAAGATTAGGGTTATATGGCTACACCTTC. The rearranged segments are TRBV28 and TRBJ1-2; the D segment cannot be called with confidence. V drops 2 bases and J drops 5 bases, leaving 12 bases in between. Its CDR3 holds 14 amino acids, cysteine through phenylalanine. The DNA shown is the 42-base CDR3, in frame from base 1. From a lookup of the germline V gene, CDR1 and CDR2 are MDHEN and SYDVKM.